These 13 T cell receptor beta chains share one sample of origin, sequenced in a study of CD8+ T cells in alopecia areata. In each case, RNA was isolated and then reverse transcribed into cDNA as the sequencing template. Sequencing was performed with immunoSEQ multiplex PCR; in TCRdb, only in-frame clones are kept and a portion is missing. The table includes around 270,000 clones, about three fifths detected once. The treatment denotes: oral pan-JAK inhibitor, 5-10 mg twice daily. The input for sequencing was CD4+ T cells sorted from blood, taken at week 24, from a patient treated with tofacitinib. Every receptor here comes from a human donor with alopecia areata.

This clone was detected only a few times. The chain joins TRBV5-1 to TRBJ2-7, with D uncertain. Trimming pared 4 bases from V and 2 bases from J, leaving 7 bases between. Germline loops: CDR1 SGHRS, CDR2 YFSETQ. The CDR3 has 12 residues. The CDR3 DNA reads TGCGCCAGCAGCAAAGTAGCCTACGAGCAGTACTTC. Translation: CASSKVAYEQYF.

The V gene is TRBV29-1, the J gene TRBJ2-5; D possibly corresponds to TRBD2 (6 bases). Germline CDR1 reads SQVTM; CDR2 reads ANQGSEA. V gave up 3 bases and J gave up 4 bases, with 9 bases separating them. This CDR3 region has 12 residues. The DNA of the CDR3 is TGCAGCGTTGACGGGGGTCCAGAGACCCAGTACTTC. This sequence encodes CSVDGGPETQYF.

This sequence joins TRBV6-5 and TRBJ2-5, with 7 bases fitting TRBD1. Germline CDR1 MNHEY, CDR2 SVGAGI. V was clipped by 8 bases and J by 4 bases; unmatched bases: 4. The CDR3 is 12 amino acids. The CDR3 DNA reads as TGTGCCAGCGGACAGGTCCCAGAGACCCAGTACTTC. Its protein is CASGQVPETQYF.

V gene TRBV9 combines with J gene TRBJ2-3, with D perhaps given as TRBD1 or TRBD2 (6 bases each). From germline, CDR1 is SGDLS and CDR2 YYNGEE. This CDR3 is 15 amino acids long. V dropped 4 bases and J dropped 2 bases, with 14 bases sitting between them. CDR3: CASSPEEGVTDTQYF. The DNA for the CDR3 is TGTGCCAGCAGCCCCGAGGAGGGGGTCACAGATACGCAGTATTTT.

On this clone: At one boundary the junction diverges from the germline segment, which might be a read error. J is TRBJ2-5 and V is TRBV5-6; D is unresolved. The CDR3 spans 11 residues. Germline V gives CDR1 SGHDT, CDR2 YYEEEE. CDR3 bases: TGTGCCAGCAGCTTTCAAGAGGCCCAGTACTTC. Protein sequence: CASSFQEAQYF.

The chain recombines TRBV4-2 with TRBJ2-2; TRBD2 matches at 8 bases. Germline-derived CDR1 and CDR2 are LGHNA and YNFKEQ. Germline trimming cut 5 bases from V and 5 bases from J; bases unmatched to any gene: 7. The CDR3 length is 15 residues. As DNA, the CDR3 is TGTGCCAGCAGCGATTCGGGGGGGCAGACCGGGGAGCTGTTTTTT. The encoded protein is CASSDSGGQTGELFF.

This clone was observed a handful of times. CDR3 loop: CASSFQGTFYGYTF. DNA for the CDR3: TGTGCCAGCAGCTTTCAGGGGACCTTCTATGGCTACACCTTC. This chain connects TRBV7-8 to TRBJ1-2; possible D gene TRBD1, 6 bases. Germline lookup yields CDR1 SGHVS and CDR2 FQNEAQ. The CDR3 contains 14 residues. The germline V and J ends were trimmed by 3 bases and 4 bases, with 12 bases remaining between them.

The gene calls are TRBV29-1 and TRBJ1-5, with TRBD1 matching over 8 bases. The CDR3 has 13 residues. Germline values: CDR1 SQVTM, CDR2 ANQGSEA. J lost 6 bases, V lost 7 bases, and 8 bases had no gene match. The chain's CDR3 is CSAGAGGGQPQHF. CDR3 DNA sequence: TGCAGCGCCGGGGCAGGGGGCGGTCAGCCCCAGCATTTT. Full variable domain (outside the CDR3, taken from reference TRBV29-1 and TRBJ1-5): SAVISQKPSRDICQRGTSLTIQCQVDSQVTMMFWYRQQPGQSLTLIATANQGSEATYESGFVIDKFPISRPNLTFSTLTVSNMSPEDSSIYLCSAGAGGGQPQHFGDGTRLSIL.

Comment on this clone: The sample contains more than one DNA sequence encoding this CDR3. V usage is TRBV20-1 and J usage is TRBJ2-3; D remains ambiguous. The V gene's germline CDR1 is DFQATT and CDR2 SNEGSKA (reference sequence). V lost 6 bases, J lost 2 bases, and 3 bases lay in between. This CDR3 is built from 10 residues. The CDR3 DNA reads as TGCAGTGCGCCCACAGATACGCAGTATTTT. This translates into CSAPTDTQYF.

The rearrangement links TRBV5-1 to TRBJ2-5; the D gene is possibly TRBD2 (5 bases). Trimming cost V 1 base and J 2 bases, with 15 bases left between them. There are 16 residues in the CDR3. CDR1 is SGHRS, CDR2 YFSETQ, per germline. The CDR3 reads CASSLFSDWTQETQYF. In nucleotides, the CDR3 is TGCGCCAGCAGCTTGTTTAGTGACTGGACTCAAGAGACCCAGTACTTC. The whole variable domain, remainder taken from reference TRBV5-1 and TRBJ2-5, is KAGVTQTPRYLIKTRGQQVTLSCSPISGHRSVSWYQQTPGQGLQFLFEYFSETQRNKGNFPGRFSGRQFSNSRSEMNVSTLELGDSALYLCASSLFSDWTQETQYFGPGTRLLVL.

V is TRBV5-4 and J is TRBJ2-6; D is unclear. CDR3 length: 14 amino acids. V lost 2 bases and J lost 0, with 3 bases in between. CDR1 is SGHNT, CDR2 YYREEE, per germline (reference sequence). The CDR3 region has the DNA TGTGCCAGCAGCTTCGGCTCTGGGGCCAACGTCCTGACTTTC. Protein product: CASSFGSGANVLTF.

This clone appeared once. The genes are TRBV4-1 and TRBJ2-7; the D gene is possibly TRBD2 (6 bases). V shed 4 bases and J shed 6 bases, with 16 bases lying between them. Germline V lookup: CDR1 MGHRA, CDR2 YSYEKL. CDR3 length: 14 residues. CDR3 sequence reads: CASSPPGRDSEQYF. CDR3 sequence (DNA): TGCGCCAGCAGCCCCCCGGGGCGGGATTCCGAGCAGTACTTC.

This clone was detected only a few times. The J gene is TRBJ1-4, the V gene TRBV19; TRBD1 might be the D (5 bases). CDR1 LNHDA and CDR2 SQIVND come from the germline V gene (reference sequence). The CDR3 length is 12 residues. With 6 bases removed from V and 11 bases from J, the gap between germline ends came to 13 bases. The chain's CDR3 is CASSWQGEKLFF. CDR3 bases: TGTGCCAGTAGCTGGCAGGGAGAGAAACTGTTTTTT.